This T cell receptor beta chain stems from a study of response to subunit inactivated influenza vaccine. The V gene lost 2 bases and the J gene lost 3 bases, with 19 bases spanning the gap. CDR1 and CDR2 from the germline V gene are KGHSH and LQKENI. This CDR3 has 17 amino acids. TCRdb analysed the RT-PCR reads with MiXCR anew, one entry per CDR3 protein. The table includes 860,000 or so distinct CDR3 sequences, 21% detected once. The receptor was derived from a man aged 50 to 60 who received an inactivated influenza vaccine. The chain links TRBV18 to TRBJ2-5; perhaps D is TRBD1 or TRBD2 (6 bases each). The sequencing used PBMCs from blood, collected less than 6 days after vaccination. The chain's CDR3 is CASSPTPPKRGEETQYF. Written as DNA, the CDR3 is TGTGCCAGCTCACCAACCCCGCCCAAGAGGGGGGAAGAGACCCAGTACTTC.